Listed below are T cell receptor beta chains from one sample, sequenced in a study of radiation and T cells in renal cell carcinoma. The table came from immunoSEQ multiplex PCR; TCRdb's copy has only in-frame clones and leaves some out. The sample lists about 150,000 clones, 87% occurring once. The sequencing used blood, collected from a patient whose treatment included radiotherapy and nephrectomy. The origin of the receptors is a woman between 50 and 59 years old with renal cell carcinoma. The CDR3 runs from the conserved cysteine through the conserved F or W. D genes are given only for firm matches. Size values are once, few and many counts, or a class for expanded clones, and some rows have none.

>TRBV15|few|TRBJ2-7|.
TGTGCCACCAGCAGCTCGAGGCGGACACAGTCTTACGAGCAGTACTTC
CATSSSRRTQSYEQYF
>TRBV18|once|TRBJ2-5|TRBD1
TGTGCCAGCTCCATCGGGACAGTAGAGACCCAGTACTTC
CASSIGTVETQYF
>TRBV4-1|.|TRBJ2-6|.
TGCGCCAGCAGGGAGGGCAGGGTCGCCATCTCTGGGGCCAACGTCCTGACTTTC
CASREGRVAISGANVLTF
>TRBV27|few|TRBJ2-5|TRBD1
TGTGCCAGCAGTTTACAACGTTCGACAGGGAGAGAGACCCAGTACTTC
CASSLQRSTGRETQYF
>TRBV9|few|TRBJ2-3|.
TGTGCCAGCACTTTGGCGGGTACCCGCACAGATACGCAGTATTTT
CASTLAGTRTDTQYF
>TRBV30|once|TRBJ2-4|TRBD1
TGTGCCTGGATTCCAAAGGGGGCGCTCATAGGCAAAAACATTCAGTACTTC
CAWIPKGALIGKNIQYF
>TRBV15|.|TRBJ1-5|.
TGTGCCACCAGCGGGGAAAGACGGAGGGCCCAGCATTTT
CATSGERRRAQHF
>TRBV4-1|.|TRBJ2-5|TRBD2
TGCGCCAGCAGCCAAGGTGTACTAGCGGAGGAGACCCAGTACTTC
CASSQGVLAEETQYF
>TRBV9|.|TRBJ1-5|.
TGTGCCAGCAGCGTAGAGGGTGGGCCCCAGCATTTT
CASSVEGGPQHF
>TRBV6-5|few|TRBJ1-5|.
TGTGCCGCCAGGGCAGGGCGCAATCAGCCCCAGCATTTT
CAARAGRNQPQHF
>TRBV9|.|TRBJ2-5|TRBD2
TGTGCCAGCAGCGAGGACGGGGGGGTTAAGGCCCAGTACTTC
CASSEDGGVKAQYF
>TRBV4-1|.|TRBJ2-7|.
TGCGCCAGCTCTCGGACAGTTGGGTCCTACGAGCAGTACTTC
CASSRTVGSYEQYF
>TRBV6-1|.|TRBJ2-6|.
TGTGCCAGCAGTGATTTCGGCTCTGGGGCCAACGTCCTGACTTTC
CASSDFGSGANVLTF
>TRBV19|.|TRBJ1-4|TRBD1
TGTGCCAGTAGCCCGGGACAGGGGAATGAAAAACTGTTTTTT
CASSPGQGNEKLFF
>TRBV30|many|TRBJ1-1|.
TGTGCCTGGAAGGGAAACACTGAAGCTTTCTTT
CAWKGNTEAFF
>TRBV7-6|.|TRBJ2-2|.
TGTGCCAGCAGCCCCACGGTTACCCTGACCGGGGAGCTGTTTTTT
CASSPTVTLTGELFF
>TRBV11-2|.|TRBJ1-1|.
TGTGCCAGCAGCCGGGAGGTTGACACTGAAGCTTTCTTT
CASSREVDTEAFF
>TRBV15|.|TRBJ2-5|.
TGTGCCACCAGCAGAGATCTGGCCAGGGAGACCCAGTACTTC
CATSRDLARETQYF
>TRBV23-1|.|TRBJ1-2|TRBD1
TGCGCCAGCAGTCAAGCAGACAGGGGGCGCGACTATGGCTACACCTTC
CASSQADRGRDYGYTF
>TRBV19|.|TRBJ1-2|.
TGTGCCAGTAGTAGCCCGGGACTGACTAACTATGGCTACACCTTC
CASSSPGLTNYGYTF
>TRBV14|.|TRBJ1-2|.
TGTGCCAGCAGCCAGAGGGCGGGATCCTTGGGAGGCTACACCTTC
CASSQRAGSLGGYTF
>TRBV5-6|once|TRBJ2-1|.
TGTGCCAGCAGCTTACCTAGCGTAGGTGAGCAGTTCTTC
CASSLPSVGEQFF
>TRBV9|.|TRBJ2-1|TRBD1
TGTGCCAGCAGCGCGCGGGGGTCGGGACAGGGGTACAATGAGCAGTTCTTC
CASSARGSGQGYNEQFF
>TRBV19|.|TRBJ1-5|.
TGTGCCAGTAGCCCTATCGCGGACGGGAATCAGCCCCAGCATTTT
CASSPIADGNQPQHF
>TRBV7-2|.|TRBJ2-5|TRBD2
TGTGCCAGCAGCTTAGGCCCGTCTAGCGGGGGGCAAGAGACCCAGTACTTC
CASSLGPSSGGQETQYF
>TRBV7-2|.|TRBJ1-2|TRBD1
TGTGCCAGCAGCCGGGACAGGGGCATCAATGGCTACACCTTC
CASSRDRGINGYTF
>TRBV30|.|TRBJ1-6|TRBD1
TGTGCCTGGAGGGGACAGGTAACTTCACCCCTCCACTTT
CAWRGQVTSPLHF
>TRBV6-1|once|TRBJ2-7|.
TGTGCCAGCGGGGGGCAGCTAACCTACGAGCAGTACTTC
CASGGQLTYEQYF
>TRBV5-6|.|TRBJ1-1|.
TGTGCCAGCACCCCGGTGGGTTGGAACACTGAAGCTTTCTTT
CASTPVGWNTEAFF
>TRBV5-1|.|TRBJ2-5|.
TGCGCCAGCAGCTTGGCCGGAGAGACCCAGTACTTC
CASSLAGETQYF
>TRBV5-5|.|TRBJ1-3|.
TGTGCCAGCAACTACTCCCCTCGCCCGGGTGACAGAAACACCATATATTTT
CASNYSPRPGDRNTIYF
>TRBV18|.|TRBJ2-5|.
TGTGCCAGCTCACGCACTAGTCAGGAGACCCAGTACTTC
CASSRTSQETQYF
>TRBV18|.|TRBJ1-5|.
TGTGCCAGCTCACCCGGGGGGGCCCAGCCCCAGCATTTT
CASSPGGAQPQHF
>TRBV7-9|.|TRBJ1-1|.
TGTGCCAGCAGCTTAAGGGACCCTGAAGCTTTCTTT
CASSLRDPEAFF
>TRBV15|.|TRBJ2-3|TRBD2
TGTGCCACCAGAAAGCGGGACCTCACAGATACGCAGTATTTT
CATRKRDLTDTQYF
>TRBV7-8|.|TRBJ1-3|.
TGTGCCACCAGGGCCCAGGGGGGAAACACCATATATTTT
CATRAQGGNTIYF
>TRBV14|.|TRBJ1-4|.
TGTGCCAGCAGCCGCCTTGGGACCGTAACTAATGAAAAACTGTTTTTT
CASSRLGTVTNEKLFF
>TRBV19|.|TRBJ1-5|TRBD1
TGTGCCAGTAGTATCAGGACAGGGGAAGGGGATAGCAATCAGCCCCAGCATTTT
CASSIRTGEGDSNQPQHF
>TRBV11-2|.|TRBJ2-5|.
TGTGCCAGCAGCCCATATACCGGAGGCCAAGAGACCCAGTACTTC
CASSPYTGGQETQYF
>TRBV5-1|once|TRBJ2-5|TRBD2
TGCGCCAGCAGCTTGGGTCCGCGGGGGGGCAAAGAGACCCAGTACTTC
CASSLGPRGGKETQYF
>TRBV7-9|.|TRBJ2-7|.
TGTGCCAGCAGCCTCCAGGGGCGCAACGAGCAGTACTTC
CASSLQGRNEQYF
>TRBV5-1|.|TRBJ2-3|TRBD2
TGCGCCAGCAGCTTGGGGTGGGGGGGACCCACTAGCACAGATACGCAGTATTTT
CASSLGWGGPTSTDTQYF
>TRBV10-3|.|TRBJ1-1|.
TGTGCCATCAGTGAGGGGGTTGGGAACACTGAAGCTTTCTTT
CAISEGVGNTEAFF
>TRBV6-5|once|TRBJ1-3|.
TGTGCCAGCAGTTTTTCTCGGACAAGCTCTGGAAACACCATATATTTT
CASSFSRTSSGNTIYF
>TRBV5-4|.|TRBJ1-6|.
TGTGCCAGCAGCTTGGACAGTTTGAGCTCCTATAATTCACCCCTCCACTTT
CASSLDSLSSYNSPLHF
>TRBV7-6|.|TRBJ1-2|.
TGTGCCAGCAGCTTAAACCGAAATGACAGATATGGCTACACCTTC
CASSLNRNDRYGYTF
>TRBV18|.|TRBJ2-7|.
TGTGCCAGCTCGGGGGACACCTTCTCCTACGAGCAGTACTTC
CASSGDTFSYEQYF
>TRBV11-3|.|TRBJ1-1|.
TGTGCCAGCAGCTTAAGTCCCTTAGCTTTCTTT
CASSLSPLAFF
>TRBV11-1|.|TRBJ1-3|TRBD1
TGTGCCAGTAGCTCAAGGGACAGCGCCTACTCTGGAAACACCATATATTTT
CASSSRDSAYSGNTIYF
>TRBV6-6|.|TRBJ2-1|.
TGTGCCAGCAGTCACTCTGAAGGAGGGAATGAGCAGTTCTTC
CASSHSEGGNEQFF
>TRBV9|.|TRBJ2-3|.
TGTGCCAGCAGCCAAGGGACACGGAGCACAGATACGCAGTATTTT
CASSQGTRSTDTQYF
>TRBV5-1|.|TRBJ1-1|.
TGCGCCAGCAGCCAGGACAGTTCTGAAGCTTTCTTT
CASSQDSSEAFF
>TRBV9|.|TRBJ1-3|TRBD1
TGTGCCAGCAGCGCCGCCCGTGACAGGGTAGCCACCATATATTTT
CASSAARDRVATIYF
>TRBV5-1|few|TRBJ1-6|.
TGCGCCAGCGGTACGGGACCCTCAAGTGGTTCACCCCTCCACTTT
CASGTGPSSGSPLHF